This T cell receptor (beta chain) stems from a study of blood T cell repertoires in COVID-19 (dated by TCRdb to 2020 to 2021). Turning to the overall study: Samples from collaborators originated in the United States, Italy and Spain and spanned both the acute and convalescent phases of COVID-19. The prospective study material was composed of cDNA or gDNA derived from T cells, B-cell-depleted T cells, or PBMCs. Subjects who had been exposed to COVID-19, were actively infected with it, or had recovered from it provided the deeply sampled blood TCRbeta repertoires that made up the dataset. The repertoires were made available in a free public database intended to serve as a resource for research on the immune response to SARS-CoV-2. The samples were drawn from the first 160 participants of the ongoing ImmuneRACE study and from some 1,300 subjects provided by 6 global collaborators. Sample metadata almost always included a de-identified subject ID, COVID-19 status, age in years and sex. Where HLA class I and class II types were available, the types were taken from metadata supplied by the sample provider, not from assay-based typing. What the work shows at the level of the full study, not this receptor alone: The quantity of clinical and demographic metadata differed by source and by participant and was supplied without curation.

Per the germline V gene, ENHRY is the CDR1 and SYGVKD is the CDR2. Taken from cysteine to phenylalanine, the CDR3 has 14 residues. This entry keeps only the CDR3 DNA: 42 bases, framed from base 1. The junction shows trimming of 7 bases on V and 2 bases on J, and the gene matches do not reach 7 bases of it. The immunoSEQ Assay, a bias-controlled multiplex PCR, was used to amplify TCRbeta CDR3 regions from genomic DNA. Per the authors' processing: Nucleated cell counts per sample were estimated from amplification of reference gene primers within the assay. Sequence reads were collapsed and filtered to measure the absolute abundance of every unique TCRbeta CDR3 rearrangement. Productive Simpson clonality was computed per sample as the square root of Simpson's diversity index over productive rearrangements. Drawn from immuneACCESS, this table holds only the in-frame rearrangements with V and J called that TCRdb kept. Clones are partly lost; checked studies trace under half to an unresolved V gene and leave the rest unexplained. The V and J calls and clone size are taken from that table; D and trimming were inferred from the DNA. Present in this sample are some 140,000 clones, roughly four fifths of which were seen just once. The ten most abundant clones make up 12% of the sample.

At one collaborating source in Seattle, patients were enrolled during active infection and were followed longitudinally through the course of disease. Whole blood was collected in K2EDTA tubes by collaborating institutions according to the institutions' own protocols. For TCRbeta analysis, collaborators shipped samples in one of three forms: frozen whole blood, isolated PBMCs, or DNA extracted from either of those sample types. Regarding this clone: It lacks a known antigen. There are no base qualities to consult, and no much larger clone falls within one base.

The rearranged chain carries TRBV10-3 and TRBJ1-2, and 7 junctional nucleotides match TRBD1. The source material was peripheral blood. The sequence was collected from a woman in her sixties with COVID-19, enrolled during active disease. The DNA sequence is as follows: TGTGCCATCACCCGTGGGACAGCAAACTATGGCTACACCTTC. Translated, this gives CAITRGTANYGYTF.